This T cell receptor (beta chain) was captured by sequencing in a study of response to subunit inactivated influenza vaccine. General observations from the study: Authors suggested few new T cells are recruited by each seasonal influenza vaccination.

MiXCR, run by TCRdb on the RT-PCR reads, gives a single entry per CDR3 protein. The sample gives fewer than 400,000 distinct CDR3 sequences, roughly 22% of which show up once; 9.5% to 13% is in the top ten. CDR1 is GTSNPN and CDR2 is SVGIG in the germline V gene (reference sequence). Trimming removed 1 base at V and 4 bases at J, with 10 bases between. The CDR3 is 13 amino acids. Worth noting for this clonotype: Its specificity is not known.

The sequence derives from a man aged 45 to 75 who received an inactivated influenza vaccine. This sample comprised PBMCs from blood, obtained less than 22 months after vaccination. The rearrangement joins TRBV30 to TRBJ1-1; no definite D call. The CDR3 region has the DNA TGTGCCTGGAGTGCGAACTTGGGCACTGAAGCTTTCTTT. Translation gives CAWSANLGTEAFF. Using reference TRBV30 and TRBJ1-1 for the parts outside the CDR3, the full variable domain is SQTIHQWPATLVQPVGSPLSLECTVEGTSNPNLYWYRQAAGRGLQLLFYSVGIGQISSEVPQNLSASRPQDRQFILSSKKLLLSDSGFYLCAWSANLGTEAFFGQGTRLTVV.